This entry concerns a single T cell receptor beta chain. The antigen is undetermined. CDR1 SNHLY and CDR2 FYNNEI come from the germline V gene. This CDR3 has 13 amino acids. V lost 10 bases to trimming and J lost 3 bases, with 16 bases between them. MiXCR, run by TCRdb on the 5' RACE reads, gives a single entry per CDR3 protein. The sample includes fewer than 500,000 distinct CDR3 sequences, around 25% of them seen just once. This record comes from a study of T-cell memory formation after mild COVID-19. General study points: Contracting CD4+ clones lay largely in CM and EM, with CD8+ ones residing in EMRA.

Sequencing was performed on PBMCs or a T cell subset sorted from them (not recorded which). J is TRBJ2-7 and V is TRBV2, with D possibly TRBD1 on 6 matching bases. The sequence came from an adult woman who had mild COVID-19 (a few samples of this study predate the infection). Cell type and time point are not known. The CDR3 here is CATTPTGGYEQYF. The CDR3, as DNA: TGTGCCACCACTCCGACAGGTGGCTACGAGCAGTACTTC.